These 8 T cell receptor beta chains share one sample of origin, sequenced in a study of molecular identifiers for immune sequencing clone quantification. TCRdb re-called the PCR reads with MiXCR, one entry per CDR3 protein. The profile shows roughly 40,000 distinct CDR3 sequences, 24% of them singletons. The sample comprised naive CD8+ T cells from blood, with Jurkat cell RNA spiked in. Subset meaning: FACS-sorted CD8+CD4-CCR7+CD45RA+ naive T cells. The receptors stem from a human donor in good health. Some libraries in this study had Jurkat cell RNA spiked in.

This clonotype was seen ten or more times. The chain uses TRBV28 and TRBJ2-7; possibly TRBD2 for D (7 bases). From germline, CDR1 is MDHEN and CDR2 SYDVKM. This CDR3 has 15 residues. The ends were cut back, 5 bases at V and 0 bases at J, with 14 bases in the middle. CDR3 region: CASSPEGGVSYEQYF. The CDR3 DNA sequence: TGTGCCAGCAGTCCCGAAGGGGGGGTCTCCTACGAGCAGTACTTC.

Concerning this clonotype: The junction departs from the called germline gene at one end, perhaps through a read error. This chain links TRBV19 with TRBJ2-1, with D possibly being TRBD2 (6 bases). This CDR3 spans 14 amino acids. Germline lookup yields CDR1 LNHDA and CDR2 SQIVND (reference sequence). The CDR3 DNA sequence: TGTGCCAGTAGTTCCGGGAGCTCCTTCAATGAGCAGTTCTTC. This encodes CASSSGSSFNEQFF.

A note on this clonotype: One end of the junction varies from germline; a read error may be responsible. The chain employs TRBV20-1 and TRBJ1-6, with 10 nucleotides matching TRBD1. The CDR3 consists of 19 residues. Germline V gene lookup returns CDR1 DFQATT and CDR2 SNEGSKA (reference sequence). The CDR3 DNA reads TGCAGTGCTAGAGATTGGGCGGTCGATGCCGGGACAGGGGATTCATCCCTCCACTTT. This translates into CSARDWAVDAGTGDSSLHF.

This clonotype was seen repeatedly, ten times or more. The chain employs TRBV11-2 and TRBJ2-5; D remains ambiguous. This CDR3 contains 14 residues. The V end lost 3 bases, the J end lost 5 bases, and 13 bases lay between the germline ends. Looked up from germline, CDR1 is SGHAT and CDR2 is FQNNGV. Written as DNA, the CDR3 is TGTGCCAGCAGCTTTTCAGTTTATTCGGAGACCCAGTACTTC. It translates to CASSFSVYSETQYF.

Comments on this clonotype: One end of the junction is discordant with germline, which a read error may explain. This chain links TRBV12-3 or TRBV12-4 with TRBJ2-5; D unresolved. The CDR3 extends over 13 amino acids. The CDR3 nucleotides are TGTGCCAGCACTTCCTGGGATCAAGAGCCCCAGTCCTTC. Translated: CASTSWDQEPQSF.

This clonotype was recorded many times. The chain is built from TRBV27 and TRBJ2-5, with 14 bases that match TRBD2. There are 17 residues in the CDR3. J was trimmed by 3 bases and V by 5 bases; bases with no gene match: 8. The V gene's germline CDR1 is MNHEY and CDR2 SMNVEV (reference sequence). The CDR3 here is CASSKVPGLAGEETQYF. CDR3 coding DNA: TGTGCCAGCAGTAAGGTCCCGGGACTAGCGGGAGAAGAGACCCAGTACTTC.

This clonotype was recorded at least ten times. The gene calls are TRBV27 and TRBJ1-1; 7 positions agree with TRBD1. J lost 4 bases, V lost 5 bases, and 4 bases had no gene match. Germline V CDR1 and CDR2: MNHEY, SMNVEV (reference sequence). CDR3 length equals 13 residues. CDR3 sequence reads: CASSRSGGTEAFF. The CDR3 bases are TGTGCCAGCAGTCGGTCAGGGGGCACTGAAGCTTTCTTT.

The table lists this clonotype with a few counts. A clone one base away is much larger, so this may be a read error. The chain combines TRBV5-3 with TRBJ1-1; no firm D call. TRBV5-3 is known as an ORF, though its function is uncertain. The CDR3 has 13 residues. DNA for the CDR3: TGTGCCAGCAGCTTCGAGCGGTGGTCTGAAGCTTTCTTT. It specifies CASSFERWSEAFF.